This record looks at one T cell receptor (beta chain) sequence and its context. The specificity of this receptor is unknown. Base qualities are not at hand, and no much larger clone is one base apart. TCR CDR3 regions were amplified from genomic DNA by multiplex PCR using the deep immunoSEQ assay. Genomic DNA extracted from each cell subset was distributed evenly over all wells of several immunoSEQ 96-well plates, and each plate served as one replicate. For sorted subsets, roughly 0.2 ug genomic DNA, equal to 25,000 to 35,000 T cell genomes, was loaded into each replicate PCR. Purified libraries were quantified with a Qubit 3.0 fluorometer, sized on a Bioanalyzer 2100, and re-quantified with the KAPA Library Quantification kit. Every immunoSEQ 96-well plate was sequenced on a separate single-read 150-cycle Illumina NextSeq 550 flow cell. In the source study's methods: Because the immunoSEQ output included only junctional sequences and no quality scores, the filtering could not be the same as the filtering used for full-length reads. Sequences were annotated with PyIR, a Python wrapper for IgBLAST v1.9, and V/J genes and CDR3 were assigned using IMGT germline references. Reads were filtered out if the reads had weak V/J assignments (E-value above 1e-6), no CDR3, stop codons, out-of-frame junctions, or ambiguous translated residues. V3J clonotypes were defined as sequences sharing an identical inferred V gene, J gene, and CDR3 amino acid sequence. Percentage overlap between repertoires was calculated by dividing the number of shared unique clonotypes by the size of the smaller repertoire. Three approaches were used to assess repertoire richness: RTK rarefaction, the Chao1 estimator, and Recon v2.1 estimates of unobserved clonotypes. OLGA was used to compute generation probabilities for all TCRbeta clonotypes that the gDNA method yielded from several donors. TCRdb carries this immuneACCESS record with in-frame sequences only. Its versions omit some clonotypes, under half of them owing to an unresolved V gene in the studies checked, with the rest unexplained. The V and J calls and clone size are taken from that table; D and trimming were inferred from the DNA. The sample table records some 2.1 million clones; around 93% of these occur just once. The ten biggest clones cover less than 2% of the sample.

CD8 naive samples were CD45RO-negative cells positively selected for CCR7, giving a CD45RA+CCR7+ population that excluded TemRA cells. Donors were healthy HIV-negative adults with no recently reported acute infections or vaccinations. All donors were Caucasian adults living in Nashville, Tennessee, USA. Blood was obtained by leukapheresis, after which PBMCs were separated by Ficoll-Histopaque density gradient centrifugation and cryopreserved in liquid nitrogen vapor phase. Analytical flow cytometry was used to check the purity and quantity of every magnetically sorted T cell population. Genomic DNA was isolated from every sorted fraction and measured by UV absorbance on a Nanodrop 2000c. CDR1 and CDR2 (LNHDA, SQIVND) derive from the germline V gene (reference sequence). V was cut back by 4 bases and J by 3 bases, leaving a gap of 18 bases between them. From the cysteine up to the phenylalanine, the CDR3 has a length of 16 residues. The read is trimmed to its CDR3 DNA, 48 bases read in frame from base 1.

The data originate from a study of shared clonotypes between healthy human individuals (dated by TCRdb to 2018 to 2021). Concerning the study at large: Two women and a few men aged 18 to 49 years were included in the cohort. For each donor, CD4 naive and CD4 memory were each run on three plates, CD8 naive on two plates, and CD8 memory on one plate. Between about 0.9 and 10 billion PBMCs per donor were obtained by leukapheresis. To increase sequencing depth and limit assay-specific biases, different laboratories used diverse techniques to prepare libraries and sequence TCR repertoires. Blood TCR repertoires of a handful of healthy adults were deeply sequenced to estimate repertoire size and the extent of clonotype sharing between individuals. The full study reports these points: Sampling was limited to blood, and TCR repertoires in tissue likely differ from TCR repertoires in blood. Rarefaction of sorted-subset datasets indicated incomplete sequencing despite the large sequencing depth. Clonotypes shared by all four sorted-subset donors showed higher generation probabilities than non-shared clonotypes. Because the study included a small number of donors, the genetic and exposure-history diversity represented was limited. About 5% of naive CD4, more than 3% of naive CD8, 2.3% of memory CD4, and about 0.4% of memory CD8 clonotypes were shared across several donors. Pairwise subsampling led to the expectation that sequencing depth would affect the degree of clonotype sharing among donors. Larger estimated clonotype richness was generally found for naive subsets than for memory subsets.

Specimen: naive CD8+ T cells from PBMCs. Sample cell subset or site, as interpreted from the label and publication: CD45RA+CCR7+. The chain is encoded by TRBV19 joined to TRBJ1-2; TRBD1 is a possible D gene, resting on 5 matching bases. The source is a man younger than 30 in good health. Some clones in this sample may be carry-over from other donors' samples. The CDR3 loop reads CASSNQAPDKYYGYTF. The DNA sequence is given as TGTGCCAGTAGTAACCAAGCGCCGGACAAATACTATGGCTACACCTTC.